The T cell receptor (beta chain) described here comes from a study of shared clonotypes between healthy human individuals. Overall study context: Plates per donor: three CD4 naive, three CD4 memory, two CD8 naive, one CD8 memory.

This clone was counted once. Other DNA variants within this sample encode the same CDR3. Clones were sequenced by immunoSEQ multiplex PCR, and TCRdb holds only the in-frame ones, with some missing. The sample yields some 1,600,000 clones, approximately 98% seen once. Memory CD4+ cells were the fraction left after CD45RA+ naive selection. Germline V CDR1 and CDR2: SGDLS, YYNGEE. V lost 3 bases to trimming and J lost 2 bases; unmatched junction nucleotides: 5. The CDR3 covers 15 residues. This chain links TRBV9 with TRBJ2-3, with 8 bases lining up with TRBD2. The sequencing input was naive CD4+ T cells sorted from blood. Stated subset: CD45RA+ positively selected. This clonotype was sampled from a man in his thirties or forties in good health. CDR3: CASSGTSGLTDTQYF. DNA for the CDR3: TGTGCCAGCAGCGGAACTAGCGGCCTCACAGATACGCAGTATTTT.